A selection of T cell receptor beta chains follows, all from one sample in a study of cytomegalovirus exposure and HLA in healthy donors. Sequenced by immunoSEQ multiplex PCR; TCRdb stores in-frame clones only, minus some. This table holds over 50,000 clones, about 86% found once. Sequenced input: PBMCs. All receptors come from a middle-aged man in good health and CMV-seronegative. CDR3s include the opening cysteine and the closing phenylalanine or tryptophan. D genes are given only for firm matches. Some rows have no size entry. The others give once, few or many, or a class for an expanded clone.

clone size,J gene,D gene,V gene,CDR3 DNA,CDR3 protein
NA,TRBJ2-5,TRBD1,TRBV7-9,TGTTCCAGCAGTCCTGACAGGGTAATCGCAGAGACCCAGTACTTC,CSSSPDRVIAETQYF
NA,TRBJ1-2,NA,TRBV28,TGTGCCAGCACCTTGGGGCAGCTCGGCTACACCTTC,CASTLGQLGYTF
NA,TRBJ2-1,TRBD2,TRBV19,TGTGCCAGTAGTATGCGGCTGGCGGGGGGGGACAATGAGCAGTTCTTC,CASSMRLAGGDNEQFF
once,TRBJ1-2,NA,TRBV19,TGTGCCAGTAGTAGCCCGGGACAAATCTATGGCTACACCTTC,CASSSPGQIYGYTF
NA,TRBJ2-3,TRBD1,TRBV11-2,TGTGCCAGCAGCTTAGGGGACAGGGCCACAGATACGCAGTATTTT,CASSLGDRATDTQYF
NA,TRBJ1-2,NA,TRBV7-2,TGTGCCAGCCGCGAAGGGGGTGCCTATGGCTACACCTTC,CASREGGAYGYTF
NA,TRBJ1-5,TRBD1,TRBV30,TGTGCCTGGGCGGGACAGGGCAATCAGCCCCAGCATTTT,CAWAGQGNQPQHF
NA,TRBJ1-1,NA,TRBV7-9,TGTGCCAGCAGCTCCTACCAAAAGAACACTGAAGCTTTCTTT,CASSSYQKNTEAFF
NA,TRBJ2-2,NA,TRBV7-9,TGTGCCAGCACCTCTACAGGGTCCGGGGAGCTGTTTTTT,CASTSTGSGELFF
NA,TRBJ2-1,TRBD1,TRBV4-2,TGTGCCAGCAGCCAGAGGACAGGTACAAATGAGCAGTTCTTC,CASSQRTGTNEQFF
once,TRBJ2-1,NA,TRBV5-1,TGCGCCAGCAGCTCCACGAATGGGCCCTACAATGAGCAGTTCTTC,CASSSTNGPYNEQFF
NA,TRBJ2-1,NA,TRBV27,TGTGCCAGCAGCCCAAGGAGCAACAATGAGCAGTTCTTC,CASSPRSNNEQFF
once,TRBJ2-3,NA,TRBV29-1,TGCAGCGTTGAGATCAGCGGAAGCACAGATACGCAGTATTTT,CSVEISGSTDTQYF
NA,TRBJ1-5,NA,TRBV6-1,TGTGCCAGCAGGTTCGGGGGGGGCGGCAATCAGCCCCAGCATTTT,CASRFGGGGNQPQHF
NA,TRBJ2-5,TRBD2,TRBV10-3,TGTGCCATCATTTCTAGCGGGGGCATCGAGACCCAGTACTTC,CAIISSGGIETQYF
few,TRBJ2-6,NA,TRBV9,TGTGCCAGCAGCCCCGGGACAACTGGGGCCAACGTCCTGACTTTC,CASSPGTTGANVLTF
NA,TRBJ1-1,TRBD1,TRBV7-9,TGTGCCAGCAGCCCAGGAGTAGGGACAGGGGGCACTGAAGCTTTCTTT,CASSPGVGTGGTEAFF
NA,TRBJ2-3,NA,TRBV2,TGTGCCAGCTCTCCAGGACAGAGCACAGATACGCAGTATTTT,CASSPGQSTDTQYF
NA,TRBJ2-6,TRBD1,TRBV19,TGTGCCAGTAGTATCTGGACAGGGTCTGGGGCCAACGTCCTGACTTTC,CASSIWTGSGANVLTF
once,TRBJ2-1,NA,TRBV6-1,TGTGCCAGCAGGGGCGACAGCCGCTTATACAATGAGCAGTTCTTC,CASRGDSRLYNEQFF
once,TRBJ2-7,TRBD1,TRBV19,TGTGCCAGTAGTATAGAGGCTGGGACAGCTAGTCCCTACGAGCAGTACTTC,CASSIEAGTASPYEQYF
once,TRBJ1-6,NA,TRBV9,TGTGCCAGCAGCCCCCAACCGTTTGGAGGCAATTCACCCCTCCACTTT,CASSPQPFGGNSPLHF
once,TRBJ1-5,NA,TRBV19,TGTGCCAGTAGTATTATAACGGGAAATAGCAATCAGCCCCAGCATTTT,CASSIITGNSNQPQHF
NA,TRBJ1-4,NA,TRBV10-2,TGCGCCAGCATGGAGCCCGGGACATTTGCATGGAAACTGTTTTTT,CASMEPGTFAWKLFF
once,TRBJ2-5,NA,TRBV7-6,TGTGCCAGCAGCTTATTTCTTGGAGAAGAGACCCAGTACTTC,CASSLFLGEETQYF
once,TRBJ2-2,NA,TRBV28,TGTGCCAGCAGTTTATTGGGGGGGCAGATCGGGGAGCTGTTTTTT,CASSLLGGQIGELFF
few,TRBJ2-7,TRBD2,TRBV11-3,TGTGCCAGCAGCTTCAGCGGGGGGCCTTCCTACGAGCAGTACTTC,CASSFSGGPSYEQYF
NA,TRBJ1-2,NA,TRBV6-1,TGTGCCAGCAGTGAGGTCAGACGGGATGGCTACACCTTC,CASSEVRRDGYTF
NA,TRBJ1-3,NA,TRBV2,TGTGCCAGCAGCCGGGACTCCTACTCTGGAAACACCATATATTTT,CASSRDSYSGNTIYF
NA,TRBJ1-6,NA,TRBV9,TGTGCCAGCAGCGTCGGTGCAGGGGTTAGTTCACCCCTCCACTTT,CASSVGAGVSSPLHF
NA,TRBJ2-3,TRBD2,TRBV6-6,TGTGCCAGCAAGCGGGGAGATACGCAGTATTTT,CASKRGDTQYF
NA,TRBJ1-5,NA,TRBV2,TGTGCCAGCAGTGCCCAGGCAGGTCATCAGCCCCAGCATTTT,CASSAQAGHQPQHF
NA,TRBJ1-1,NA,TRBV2,TGTGCCAGCAGTGGGGAAAGGGGGTTGAACACTGAAGCTTTCTTT,CASSGERGLNTEAFF
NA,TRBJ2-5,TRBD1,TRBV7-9,TGTGCCAGCAGTCCGCAGGGGGTAGCAGAGACCCAGTACTTC,CASSPQGVAETQYF
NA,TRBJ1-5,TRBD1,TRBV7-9,TGTGCCAGCAGCTCGGGACAGGGGAAGGGCAATCAGCCCCAGCATTTT,CASSSGQGKGNQPQHF
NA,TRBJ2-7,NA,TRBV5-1,TGCGCCAGCAGCGAAAACAGGCGACCCTACGAGCAGTACTTC,CASSENRRPYEQYF
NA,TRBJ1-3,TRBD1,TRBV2,TGTGCCAGCAATGAACCGGGACAGGGGTTGTCTGGAAACACCATATATTTT,CASNEPGQGLSGNTIYF
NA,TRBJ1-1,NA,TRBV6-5,TGTGCCAGCAGTACGAGAACAGGGACTGAAGCTTTCTTT,CASSTRTGTEAFF
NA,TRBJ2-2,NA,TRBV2,TGTGCCAGCAGGGGGTCGGGGTTCACCGGGGAGCTGTTTTTT,CASRGSGFTGELFF
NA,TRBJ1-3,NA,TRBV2,TGTGCCAGCAGAGACGCGGGACTCGGCAACTCTGGAAACACCATATATTTT,CASRDAGLGNSGNTIYF
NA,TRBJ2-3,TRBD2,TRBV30,TGTGCCTGGAGTGTATATAGCGGGGGGAAAGATACGCAGTATTTT,CAWSVYSGGKDTQYF
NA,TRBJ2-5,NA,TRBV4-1,TGCGCCAGCAGCCGGATGGGGCCAGTCAGGTACTTC,CASSRMGPVRYF
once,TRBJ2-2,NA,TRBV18,TGTGCCAGCTCTTCTACCGGGACAACTACGAACACCGGGGAGCTGTTTTTT,CASSSTGTTTNTGELFF
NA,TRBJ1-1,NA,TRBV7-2,TGTGCCAGCAGCGTAGACAGAGTCAACACTGAAGCTTTCTTT,CASSVDRVNTEAFF
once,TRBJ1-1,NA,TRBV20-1,TGCAGTGCTAATGGGCGCGAAGCTTTCTTT,CSANGREAFF